The 14 T cell receptor beta chains in this list originate from one sample, sequenced in a study of OX40 agonist ivuxolimab in advanced cancers. Method: immunoSEQ multiplex PCR; TCRdb's copy keeps in-frame clones and lacks some. The table includes tens of thousands of clones, just over 85% detected once. Specimen: CD4+ or CD8+ T cells sorted from blood, collected in a trial of the OX40 agonist ivuxolimab. The receptors here all came from an adult with an advanced solid tumor such as melanoma, head and neck, liver or kidney cancer.

The rearrangement uses TRBV9 and TRBJ1-6, with a possible D match to TRBD1 (5 bases). Germline V gives CDR1 SGDLS, CDR2 YYNGEE. Trimming removed 6 bases from V and 8 bases from J, with 15 bases in between. The CDR3 consists of 14 residues. The CDR3 DNA reads TGTGCCAGCACCACGGGGCAGGGTGATTCACCCCTCCACTTT. This codes for CASTTGQGDSPLHF.

The chain has TRBV6-6 and TRBJ1-1, with D uncertain. CDR1 is MNHNY and CDR2 is SVGAGI in the germline V gene (reference sequence). The CDR3 length is 14 residues. The V gene lost 0 bases and the J gene lost 5 bases, with 10 bases spanning the gap. CDR3 in amino acids: CASSYSMAGTEAFF. The CDR3 DNA reads TGTGCCAGCAGTTACTCGATGGCGGGGACTGAAGCTTTCTTT.

The chain employs TRBV6-5 and TRBJ2-1; 8 positions agree with TRBD1. Losses at the gene ends were 0 bases for V and 6 bases for J; bases not matched to a gene: 1. This CDR3 has 14 amino acids. The germline V gene has CDR1 MNHEY and CDR2 SVGAGI. This CDR3 reads CASSYSRGLNEQFF. The CDR3 DNA sequence: TGTGCCAGCAGTTACTCCAGGGGGCTCAATGAGCAGTTCTTC.

This rearrangement joins TRBV27 to TRBJ1-2; possibly TRBD1 for D (6 bases). Germline CDR1 is MNHEY and CDR2 is SMNVEV (reference sequence). The CDR3 consists of 13 residues. The V end was cut by 2 bases, the J end by 7 bases, with 11 bases between. The CDR3 nucleotides read TGTGCCAGCAGTTTAGGGGGGGCGCCTGGCTACACCTTC. Translation: CASSLGGAPGYTF.

The chain joins TRBV6-1 to TRBJ2-1; a weak D match, TRBD2 (6 bases). V was pared by 1 base and J by 9 bases, with 13 bases between. The V gene's germline CDR1 is MNHNS and CDR2 SASEGT. CDR3 size: 14 residues. CDR3 residues: CASSEVSRGGEQFF. In DNA form, the CDR3 reads TGTGCCAGCAGTGAAGTCTCGAGGGGAGGTGAGCAGTTCTTC.

This chain joins TRBV30 and TRBJ1-4; possibly TRBD1 for D (5 bases). The CDR3 loop spans 14 amino acids. The germline V gene has CDR1 GTSNPN and CDR2 SVGIG (reference sequence). V gave up 0 bases and J gave up 7 bases, with 12 bases separating them. The CDR3 DNA follows: TGTGCCTGGAGTGTAGGTGGGGCGCGTGAAAAACTGTTTTTT. It is translated as CAWSVGGAREKLFF. Looking up the rest from reference TRBV30 and TRBJ1-4 gives the full variable domain: SQTIHQWPATLVQPVGSPLSLECTVEGTSNPNLYWYRQAAGRGLQLLFYSVGIGQISSEVPQNLSASRPQDRQFILSSKKLLLSDSGFYLCAWSVGGAREKLFFGSGTQLSVL.

This CDR3 reads CASQGLYNSPLHF. The CDR3 region has the DNA TGTGCCAGTCAGGGGCTTTATAATTCACCCCTCCACTTT. This chain uses TRBV7-6 with TRBJ1-6, with D tentatively TRBD1 (6 bases). Per germline, CDR1 SGHVS and CDR2 FNYEAQ. The CDR3 runs 13 residues. V dropped 9 bases and J dropped 4 bases, with 10 bases sitting between them.

This chain joins TRBV5-1 and TRBJ1-4; D might be TRBD1 (5 bases). Looked up from germline, CDR1 is SGHRS and CDR2 is YFSETQ. The CDR3 is 14 residues long. Trimming took 0 bases from V and 8 from J, leaving 11 bases between them. CDR3: CASSLGDLGEKLFF. The CDR3, as DNA: TGCGCCAGCAGCTTGGGGGACTTAGGCGAAAAACTGTTTTTT.

The J gene is TRBJ2-2, the V gene TRBV7-6; D assignment may be TRBD1 or TRBD2 (5 bases each). The V gene's germline CDR1 is SGHVS and CDR2 FNYEAQ. Trimming stripped 5 bases from V and 0 bases from J, with 13 bases between. This CDR3 has 16 residues. CDR3 region: CASSERDPTNTGELFF. In DNA form, the CDR3 reads TGTGCCAGCAGCGAGAGGGACCCCACGAACACCGGGGAGCTGTTTTTT.

The chain is built from TRBV10-3 and TRBJ2-7; D ambiguous. The CDR3 extends over 14 amino acids. From germline, CDR1 is ENHRY and CDR2 SYGVKD. V was clipped by 2 bases and J by 6 bases, with 14 bases between them. The CDR3 region has the DNA TGTGCCATCAGTGAGGTAATTAGGGAAGTCGAGCAGTACTTC. This sequence encodes CAISEVIREVEQYF.

The chain combines TRBV2 with TRBJ1-4; 9 bases are shared with TRBD1. The V gene end was trimmed by 2 bases and the J gene end by 4 bases; junction bases not matched to a gene: 5. The CDR3 extends over 16 amino acids. The germline CDR1 and CDR2 sequences are SNHLY and FYNNEI. The CDR3 DNA sequence: TGTGCCAGCAGTGAATCAGGGACAGGGTATAATGAAAAACTGTTTTTT. It yields the protein CASSESGTGYNEKLFF.

The chain couples TRBV5-1 to TRBJ2-1; 9 positions match TRBD2. Germline V gene sequence: CDR1 SGHRS, CDR2 YFSETQ. The CDR3 sequence is 15 residues long. V gave up 0 bases and J gave up 8 bases; unmatched junction bases: 6. CDR3 sequence (DNA): TGCGCCAGCAGCTTGGAGGCGGGGGGGATGGATGAGCAGTTCTTC. It encodes CASSLEAGGMDEQFF.

V usage is TRBV19 and J usage is TRBJ2-7, with TRBD2 as a possible D gene (6 bases). This CDR3 is built from 14 residues. Germline loops: CDR1 LNHDA, CDR2 SQIVND (reference sequence). V shed 6 bases and J shed 1 base, with 13 bases lying between them. CDR3 DNA sequence: TGTGCCAGTAGCCATTGGGGGGAGTCCTACGAGCAGTACTTC. It is translated as CASSHWGESYEQYF.

In DNA form, the CDR3 reads TGTGCCAGCAGCTCCTCCAGGGAAGAGACCCAGTACTTC. Its translation: CASSSSREETQYF. The V and J genes are TRBV7-2 and TRBJ2-5; D is perhaps TRBD1 (5 bases). Trimming shortened V by 4 bases and J by 3 bases, and 9 bases separated the two germline ends. The CDR3 is made up of 13 amino acids. Germline V gene sequence: CDR1 SGHTA, CDR2 FQGNSA.